What follows are 9 T cell receptor beta chains derived from one specimen sequenced in a study of CD8 T cells in ankylosing spondylitis. TCRdb re-derived calls from the 5' RACE reads in MiXCR, one entry per CDR3 protein. The sample yields about 310,000 distinct CDR3 sequences, more than 20% seen once. Sequenced: blood, either unsorted or a sorted T cell fraction (not recorded which). These receptors came from a female donor with ankylosing spondylitis or in good health (not recorded which).

The chain recombines TRBV11-2 with TRBJ2-1, with 7 bases lining up with TRBD2. Germline V gene data show CDR1 as SGHAT and CDR2 as FQNNGV. The CDR3 is 16 residues long. J was trimmed by 8 bases and V by 1 base; bases with no gene match: 11. CDR3 loop: CASSLGVGGGVDEQFF. The CDR3 DNA is TGTGCCAGCAGCTTAGGCGTGGGGGGGGGTGTTGATGAGCAGTTCTTC.

This clonotype has a handful of counts. This chain connects TRBV20-1 to TRBJ1-1; TRBD1 agrees at 12 bases. Trimming at V came to 5 bases and at J to 10 bases, leaving 2 bases not matched to a gene. CDR1 and CDR2 from the germline V gene are DFQATT and SNEGSKA (reference sequence). This CDR3 spans 11 amino acids. DNA for the CDR3: TGCAGTGCTTGGGACAGGGGGCGAGCTTTCTTT. Amino acids: CSAWDRGRAFF.

This clonotype was observed a handful of times. The V call is TRBV10-3, the J call TRBJ2-5; possible D gene TRBD1, 6 bases. Trimming removed 4 bases from V and 4 bases from J, with 13 bases in between. Germline CDR1 reads ENHRY; CDR2 reads SYGVKD. This CDR3 region has 14 residues. For the CDR3, the DNA is TGTGCCATCAGTGGTGGGGGCGGGCGAGAGACCCAGTACTTC. It translates to CAISGGGGRETQYF.

The rearrangement uses TRBV7-2 and TRBJ2-5; D call uncertain. Per the germline V gene, CDR1 is SGHTA and CDR2 is FQGNSA. The CDR3 totals 14 residues. The V gene lost 3 bases and the J gene lost 2 bases, with 10 bases spanning the gap. CDR3 sequence reads: CASSFRIFQETQYF. For the CDR3, the DNA is TGTGCCAGCAGCTTCCGGATTTTTCAAGAGACCCAGTACTTC.

The rearrangement joins TRBV5-1 to TRBJ2-2, with a weak D call TRBD1 (6 bases). V was shortened by 0 bases and J by 5 bases, with 8 bases between the two germline ends. CDR1 and CDR2 (germline): SGHRS, YFSETQ. The CDR3 loop spans 14 amino acids. CDR3 region: CASSLGGQTGELFF. CDR3 DNA sequence: TGCGCCAGCAGCTTGGGAGGACAGACCGGGGAGCTGTTTTTT.

This clonotype was found a few times. The gene calls are TRBV15 and TRBJ2-7, with TRBD2 matching 7 bases. The CDR3 is 15 amino acids. Germline lookup yields CDR1 LNHNV and CDR2 YYDKDF (reference sequence). Germline trimming cut 0 bases from V and 3 bases from J; bases unmatched to any gene: 5. This CDR3 is CATSREPREGYEQYF. The CDR3 coding sequence is TGTGCCACCAGCAGAGAACCCAGGGAGGGCTACGAGCAGTACTTC.

J is TRBJ2-1 and V is TRBV30; 14 nucleotides agree with TRBD2. The CDR3 length is 15 residues. V gave up 3 bases and J gave up 10 bases; unmatched junction bases: 8. Germline-derived CDR1 and CDR2 are GTSNPN and SVGIG (reference sequence). CDR3 sequence: CAWRTSGTSGGEQFF. The CDR3 bases are TGTGCCTGGAGAACCTCAGGGACTAGCGGGGGCGAGCAGTTCTTC.

This clonotype turned up a few times. The chain employs TRBV5-1 and TRBJ1-5; the D gene is possibly TRBD1 (5 bases). This CDR3 has 17 residues. Germline CDR1 reads SGHRS; CDR2 reads YFSETQ. V was pared by 0 bases and J by 2 bases, with 15 bases between. DNA for the CDR3: TGCGCCAGCAGCTTGGGCCCCTTACCGGGGGGCAATCAGCCCCAGCATTTT. As protein: CASSLGPLPGGNQPQHF.

This clonotype was counted a few times. The chain joins TRBV20-1 to TRBJ2-1; TRBD2 is a possible D gene (6 bases). Trimming cost V 1 base and J 6 bases, with 16 bases left between them. Germline lookup yields CDR1 DFQATT and CDR2 SNEGSKA (reference sequence). The length of the CDR3 is 15 residues. For the CDR3, the DNA is TGCAGTGCTAGAGGGTCGGGAGTAATAGGCAATGAGCAGTTCTTC. Protein product: CSARGSGVIGNEQFF.